This TCR beta chain was captured by sequencing in a study of cytomegalovirus exposure and HLA in healthy donors. The CDR3 is 14 residues long. V shed 2 bases, J shed 8 bases, and the junction held 4 bases outside the gene matches. Germline CDR1 is KGHSH and CDR2 is LQKENI. Study-wide results and caveats: As a later analysis showed, several of the most significant clusters appeared to be linked to common viral pathogens. HLA-A and HLA-B allele assignments for most subjects were reportedly predicted accurately using TCR beta sequences.

The study ran its PCR with 60 Vbeta and 13 Jbeta primers. Here immunoSEQ multiplex PCR was the method, and the copy in TCRdb shows in-frame clones only, minus some. The repertoire includes approximately 210,000 clones, 80% to 90% of them detected once, and 1.3% sits in the top ten. Worth noting for this clone: The antigen remains unidentified.

The V call is TRBV18, the J call TRBJ2-1; 9 nucleotides line up with TRBD2. The source is a man in his thirties or forties in good health and CMV-seronegative. The sample consisted of PBMCs. The CDR3 bases are TGTGCCAGCTCACCAGGCGGGGGGGCCTATGAGCAGTTCTTC. Translated, it gives CASSPGGGAYEQFF.